What follows describes a single T cell receptor (beta chain). V lost 11 bases and J 5 bases, leaving 19 bases between the germline ends. This CDR3 region has 13 residues. CDR1 is MNHEY, CDR2 SVGAGI, per germline. The data originate from a study of sequential checkpoint blockade in melanoma. Background on the study: Arm A got nivolumab then ipilimumab; arm B the reverse, 1:1.

The table came from immunoSEQ multiplex PCR; TCRdb's copy has only in-frame clones and leaves some out. The profile shows 13,000 or so clones, roughly four fifths of them singletons. Sample treatment: randomized to nivolumab then ipilimumab (arm A) or the reverse (arm B). The sample consisted of CD8+ T cells sorted from blood (inferred from file names), taken from a patient given nivolumab and ipilimumab in sequence. This clonotype was sampled from a human donor with melanoma. The rearrangement joins TRBV6-5 to TRBJ2-7, with D perhaps matching TRBD2 (5 bases). CDR3 coding DNA: TGTGCCGTCGCCGGGGATGGATACGACGAGCAGTACTTC. Its translation is CAVAGDGYDEQYF.